Listed here are 14 T cell receptor beta chains from one sample, sequenced in a study of T-cell memory formation after mild COVID-19 (TCRdb year 2021). Library creation used 5' RACE. Sequencing took place on an Illumina NovaSeq 6000. TCRdb reprocessed the public reads (quality trimming at Q25 with fastp, clone calling with MiXCR) and kept in-frame beta chains. Every distinct CDR3 protein forms one entry, paired with its most common genes and DNA. The sample data list about 130,000 distinct CDR3 sequences, and over 15% of these were observed just once. 5.2% of the sample is in the top ten clones. Sequenced input: PBMCs or a T cell subset sorted from them (not recorded which). These TCRs come from a man aged 18 to 29 who had mild COVID-19 (a few samples of this study predate the infection). The sample titles of this study are shuffled in the database, so cell type and time point are left out; the donor was told from shared clones.

The J gene is TRBJ1-1, the V gene TRBV7-2; 10 bases line up with TRBD1. The CDR3 length is 15 residues. J gave up 3 bases and V 6 bases, and 7 bases lay outside the gene matches. Per germline, CDR1 SGHTA and CDR2 FQGNSA. The CDR3 sequence is CASRTPTGGDTEAFF. DNA for the CDR3: TGTGCCAGCAGGACTCCGACAGGGGGCGACACTGAAGCTTTCTTT. The full variable domain, with the rest looked up from reference TRBV7-2 and TRBJ1-1, is GAGVSQSPSNKVTEKGKDVELRCDPISGHTALYWYRQSLGQGLEFLIYFQGNSAPDKSGLPSDRFSAERTGGSVSTLTIQRTQQEDSAVYLCASRTPTGGDTEAFFGQGTRLTVV.

This clonotype was detected only a few times. The CDR3 is CASSLHSMDSPLHF. Written as DNA, the CDR3 is TGCGCCAGCAGCTTGCATAGCATGGATTCACCCCTCCACTTT. The chain is built from TRBV5-1 and TRBJ1-6; D gene uncertain. Germline V CDR1 and CDR2: SGHRS, YFSETQ. Trimming shortened V by 1 base and J by 8 bases, and 10 bases separated the two germline ends. This CDR3 has 14 residues.

J is TRBJ2-3 and V is TRBV29-1; 7 bases align to TRBD1. V lost 4 bases and J lost 1; bases outside the gene matches: 5. The CDR3 consists of 14 residues. Looked up from germline, CDR1 is SQVTM and CDR2 is ANQGSEA. The CDR3 DNA reads as TGCAGCGTTGGACCCGGGACAGGCACAGATACGCAGTATTTT. Protein product: CSVGPGTGTDTQYF.

This chain joins TRBV6-2 or TRBV6-3 and TRBJ1-5, with D perhaps TRBD1 (6 bases). CDR1 is MNHEY, CDR2 SVGEGT, per germline. Trimming took off 2 bases at V and 0 bases at J, with 20 bases between the two ends. The CDR3 sequence is 19 residues long. CDR3 region: CASSYASRTVGYSNQPQHF. CDR3 DNA: TGTGCCAGCAGTTACGCCTCGAGGACAGTTGGTTATAGCAATCAGCCCCAGCATTTT.

Only a few counts were recorded for this clonotype. The CDR3 DNA sequence: TGCGCCAGCAGCCAAGGCAGGGCCCTCTACGAGCAGTACTTC. Translation: CASSQGRALYEQYF. This chain uses TRBV4-3 with TRBJ2-7; maybe TRBD1 (5 bases). Per germline, CDR1 LGHNA and CDR2 YSLEER. The CDR3 extends over 14 amino acids. The germline V and J ends were trimmed by 1 base and 3 bases, with 10 bases remaining between them.

This clonotype was seen only a few times. CDR3 protein: CASRVNRGSNTGELFF. The CDR3 coding sequence is TGTGCCAGCAGGGTAAACAGGGGCTCGAACACCGGGGAGCTGTTTTTT. The rearrangement uses TRBV5-5 and TRBJ2-2; 7 nucleotides align to TRBD1. The germline V gene has CDR1 SGHKS and CDR2 YYEKEE (reference sequence). The V gene end was trimmed by 5 bases and the J gene end by 0 bases; junction bases not matched to a gene: 7. The CDR3 loop spans 16 amino acids.

The chain uses TRBV18 and TRBJ2-1, with TRBD2 matching over 8 bases. Germline V gives CDR1 KGHSH, CDR2 LQKENI. The trim removed 4 bases at V and 2 bases at J, leaving 1 base unmatched. The CDR3 is made up of 14 amino acids. CDR3 residues: CASSQRGTYNEQFF. The CDR3 region has the DNA TGTGCCAGCTCACAGCGGGGGACCTACAATGAGCAGTTCTTC.

CDR3 nucleotides: TGCAGTGCTACTAGCGGGGGAACCAATGAGCAGTTCTTC. Translated: CSATSGGTNEQFF. J is TRBJ2-1 and V is TRBV20-1; TRBD2 matches at 10 bases. CDR1 is DFQATT and CDR2 is SNEGSKA in the germline V gene (reference sequence). V gave up 4 bases and J gave up 6 bases; unmatched junction bases: 3. The CDR3 loop spans 13 amino acids.

CDR3 sequence: CASSNTGPIAKNIQYF. In nucleotides, the CDR3 is TGTGCCAGCAGTAACACAGGGCCCATAGCCAAAAACATTCAGTACTTC. This chain connects TRBV25-1 to TRBJ2-4; weak D call: TRBD1 (6 bases). The CDR3 consists of 16 residues. The germline gives CDR1 MGHDK, CDR2 SYGVNS. Trimming stripped 5 bases from V and 0 bases from J, with 14 bases between.

In this sample, this clonotype turned up many times. This chain uses TRBV7-9 with TRBJ2-3; 7 bases are shared with TRBD1. V dropped 2 bases and J dropped 4; count of bases not matched to a gene: 6. Germline-derived CDR1 and CDR2 are SEHNR and FQNEAQ (reference sequence). The CDR3 sequence is 15 residues long. CDR3 nucleotide sequence: TGTGCCAGCAGCTTACTGTACAGGGGTGCAGATACGCAGTATTTT. Residues: CASSLLYRGADTQYF.

This clonotype was detected a few times. CDR3 nucleotides: TGTGCCAGCTCACCACTTGGTTTTTCCGGGACTCGGGGTAAAGAGACCCAGTACTTC. Protein: CASSPLGFSGTRGKETQYF. The J gene is TRBJ2-5, the V gene TRBV18, with a tentative D call TRBD2 (6 bases). Trimming left V 1 base short and J 3 bases short, with 24 bases between. CDR1 and CDR2 (germline): KGHSH, LQKENI. The CDR3 has 19 residues.

This clonotype was picked up many times. This chain uses TRBV7-2 with TRBJ1-5; no reliable D call. Germline CDR1 is SGHTA and CDR2 is FQGNSA. The ends were cut back, 2 bases at V and 3 bases at J, with 8 bases in the middle. This CDR3 has 14 amino acids. CDR3 nucleotides: TGTGCCAGCAGCTTATCCGGGTTCAATCAGCCCCAGCATTTT. The encoded protein is CASSLSGFNQPQHF.

This chain connects TRBV7-2 to TRBJ2-7, with 7 bases that match TRBD1. This CDR3 spans 13 amino acids. With 5 bases clipped from V and 5 bases from J, the junction kept 6 bases outside the gene matches. Germline assignment: CDR1 SGHTA and CDR2 FQGNSA. The CDR3 nucleotides are TGTGCCAGCAGCCTTCAGACAGGGAACGAGCAGTACGTC. It codes for CASSLQTGNEQYV.

The gene calls are TRBV5-1 and TRBJ1-5; 8 nucleotides line up with TRBD1. V lost 2 bases, J lost 5 bases, and 9 bases stayed unmatched. The CDR3 covers 16 residues. The germline gives CDR1 SGHRS, CDR2 YFSETQ. The CDR3 sequence is CASSLEPTGGYQPQHF. The CDR3 nucleotides are TGCGCCAGCAGCTTAGAGCCTACAGGGGGGTATCAGCCCCAGCATTTT.